This T cell receptor beta chain appears in the sequencing data of a study of cytomegalovirus exposure and HLA in healthy donors. Study-level points and caveats: Reports showed the classifier diagnosing cytomegalovirus status with high specificity and sensitivity. The investigators catalogued some 150 TCR beta chains as cytomegalovirus-associated. For TCR beta chains, V- and J-gene trimming was later linked to a missense DCLRE1C variant. The later analysis indicated that the majority of CMV-associated TCR beta chains appeared HLA-restricted.

The PCR contained 60 Vbeta and 13 Jbeta primers. Here immunoSEQ multiplex PCR was the method, and the copy in TCRdb shows in-frame clones only, minus some. This sample has under 200,000 clones, with about two thirds found just once. Comments on this clone: Its antigen remains unknown.

V lost 2 bases to trimming and J lost 2 bases; unmatched junction nucleotides: 7. Germline V gene lookup returns CDR1 MNHEY and CDR2 SMNVEV (reference sequence). The CDR3 runs to 17 residues. The V call is TRBV27, the J call TRBJ2-1, with TRBD2 identical over 9 bases. The receptor was isolated from a woman under 40 in good health and CMV-seronegative. The sequenced sample consisted of PBMCs. DNA of the CDR3: TGTGCCAGCAGTTTAGGGGGGACTAGCCGAACCTACAATGAGCAGTTCTTC. Translating it yields CASSLGGTSRTYNEQFF.